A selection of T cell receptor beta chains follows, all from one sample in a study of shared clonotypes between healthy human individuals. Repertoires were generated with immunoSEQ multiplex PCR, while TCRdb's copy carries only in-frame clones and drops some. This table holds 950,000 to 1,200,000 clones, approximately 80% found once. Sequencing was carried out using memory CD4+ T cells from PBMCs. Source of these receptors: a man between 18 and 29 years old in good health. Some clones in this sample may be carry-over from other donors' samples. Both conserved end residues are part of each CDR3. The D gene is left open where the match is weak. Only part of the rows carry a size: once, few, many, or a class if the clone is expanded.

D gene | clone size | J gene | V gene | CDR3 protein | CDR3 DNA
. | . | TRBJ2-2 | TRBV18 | CASSSQAGGELFF | TGTGCCAGCTCGTCCCAAGCCGGGGGGGAGCTGTTTTTT
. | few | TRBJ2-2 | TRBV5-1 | CASSNGGSGELFF | TGCGCCAGCAGCAATGGGGGAAGTGGGGAGCTGTTTTTT
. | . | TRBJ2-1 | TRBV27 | CASSWTSSYNEQFF | TGTGCCAGCAGTTGGACGAGCTCCTACAATGAGCAGTTCTTC
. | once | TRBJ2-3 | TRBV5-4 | CASSLVLSGRSTDTQYF | TGTGCCAGCAGCTTGGTACTCTCCGGGCGGAGCACAGATACGCAGTATTTT
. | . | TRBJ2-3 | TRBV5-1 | CASSRGEVWTDTQYF | TGCGCCAGTAGCAGGGGGGAGGTTTGGACAGATACGCAGTATTTT
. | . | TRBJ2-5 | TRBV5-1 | CASTRGPGSGQETQYF | TGCGCCAGCACCAGAGGTCCAGGGTCGGGGCAAGAGACCCAGTACTTC
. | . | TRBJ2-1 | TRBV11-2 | CASSFTRGTANEQFF | TGTGCCAGCAGCTTCACCCGCGGGACTGCCAATGAGCAGTTCTTC
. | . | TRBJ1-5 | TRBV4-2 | CASSQGPGRNQPQHF | TGTGCCAGCAGCCAAGGACCAGGGAGGAATCAGCCCCAGCATTTT
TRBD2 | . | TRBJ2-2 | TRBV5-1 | CASSQTSGSRATGELFF | TGCGCCAGCAGCCAGACTAGCGGGAGTCGGGCCACCGGGGAGCTGTTTTTT
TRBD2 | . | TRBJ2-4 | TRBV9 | CASSVNMGGKAKNIQYF | TGTGCCAGCAGCGTTAATATGGGGGGGAAAGCCAAAAACATTCAGTACTTC
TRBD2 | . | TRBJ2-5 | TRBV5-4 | CASSTRTSGEETQYF | TGTGCCAGCAGCACTCGGACTAGCGGGGAAGAGACCCAGTACTTC
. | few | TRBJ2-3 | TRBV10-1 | CASSSSTDTQYF | TGCGCCAGCTCATCTAGCACAGATACGCAGTATTTT
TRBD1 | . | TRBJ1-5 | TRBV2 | CASSGGQAVNQPQHF | TGTGCCAGCAGCGGGGGACAGGCGGTCAATCAGCCCCAGCATTTT
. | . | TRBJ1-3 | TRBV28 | CASSLYSSGNTIYF | TGTGCCAGCAGTTTATATTCCTCTGGAAACACCATATATTTT
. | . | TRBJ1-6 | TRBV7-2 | CASSLYPPNNSPLHF | TGTGCCAGCAGCTTATATCCTCCCAACAATTCACCCCTCCACTTT
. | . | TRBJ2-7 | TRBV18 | CASSPPIGRGAF | TGTGCCAGCTCACCACCCATCGGTCGAGGTGCGTTC
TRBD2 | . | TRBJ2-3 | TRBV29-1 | CSVSIAGGLTDTQYF | TGCAGCGTTTCGATAGCGGGAGGGCTCACAGATACGCAGTATTTT
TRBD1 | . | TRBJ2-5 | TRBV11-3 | CASSLAGDRSYERYF | TGTGCCAGCAGCTTAGCTGGGGACAGATCCTACGAGCGGTACTTC
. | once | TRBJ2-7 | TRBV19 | CASSIVGASEYEQYF | TGTGCCAGTAGTATAGTTGGTGCTAGCGAATACGAGCAGTACTTC
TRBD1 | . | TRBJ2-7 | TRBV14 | CASSPLLGSKGYGTGRYEQYF | TGTGCCAGCAGCCCCCTTCTGGGGTCAAAAGGTTACGGGACAGGGCGGTACGAGCAGTACTTC
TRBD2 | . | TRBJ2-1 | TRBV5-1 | CASSPGLAGDEQFF | TGCGCCAGCAGCCCGGGACTAGCGGGAGATGAGCAGTTCTTC
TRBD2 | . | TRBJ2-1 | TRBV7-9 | CASSLGKISGTSGVNEQFF | TGTGCCAGCAGCTTAGGGAAGATTTCCGGGACTAGCGGGGTAAATGAGCAGTTCTTC
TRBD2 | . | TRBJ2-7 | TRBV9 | CASSESGNPYEQYF | TGTGCCAGCAGCGAGAGCGGGAACCCCTACGAGCAGTACTTC
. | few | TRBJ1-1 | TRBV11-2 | CASSLAQANTEAFF | TGTGCCAGCAGCTTAGCACAGGCGAACACTGAAGCTTTCTTT
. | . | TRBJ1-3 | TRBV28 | CASSPWRGIRLYF | TGTGCCAGCAGTCCCTGGCGCGGGATCAGGTTATATTTT
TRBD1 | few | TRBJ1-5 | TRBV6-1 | CASAAGQAGNQPQHF | TGTGCCAGCGCAGCCGGACAGGCGGGCAATCAGCCCCAGCATTTT
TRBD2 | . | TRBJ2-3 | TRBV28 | CASTPPGAGGTDTQYF | TGTGCCAGCACCCCCCCGGGAGCGGGAGGCACAGATACGCAGTATTTT
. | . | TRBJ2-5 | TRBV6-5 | CASSYSKGLGTQYF | TGTGCCAGCAGTTACTCTAAGGGTTTGGGGACCCAGTACTTC